The clone carrying this T cell receptor (beta chain) was detected many times. Its antigen is currently unknown. The data stem from a study of response to subunit inactivated influenza vaccine. General observations from the study: The authors put forward the suggestion that each seasonal influenza vaccination may bring in only a limited number of new T cells.

V was trimmed by 4 bases and J by 7 bases, leaving 17 bases between them. CDR1 and CDR2 (germline): SGHDT, YYEEEE. This CDR3 has 15 amino acids. In TCRdb, the RT-PCR reads were re-called with MiXCR into one record per CDR3 protein. The sample has a few hundred thousand distinct CDR3 sequences, 7.2% seen once. The sequence was obtained from a man between 50 and 69 years old who received an inactivated influenza vaccine. The source material was PBMCs from blood, sampled less than 30 months after vaccination. This rearrangement joins TRBV5-6 to TRBJ1-4, with D possibly matching TRBD1 (5 bases). CDR3 DNA sequence: TGTGCCAGCAGCATTGAGGGGTATAGTGGTGAAAAACTGTTTTTT. This sequence encodes CASSIEGYSGEKLFF. The variable domain in full, with the rest retrieved from reference TRBV5-6 and TRBJ1-4, is DAGVTQSPTHLIKTRGQQVTLRCSPKSGHDTVSWYQQALGQGPQFIFQYYEEEERQRGNFPDRFSGHQFPNYSSELNVNALLLGDSALYLCASSIEGYSGEKLFFGSGTQLSVL.